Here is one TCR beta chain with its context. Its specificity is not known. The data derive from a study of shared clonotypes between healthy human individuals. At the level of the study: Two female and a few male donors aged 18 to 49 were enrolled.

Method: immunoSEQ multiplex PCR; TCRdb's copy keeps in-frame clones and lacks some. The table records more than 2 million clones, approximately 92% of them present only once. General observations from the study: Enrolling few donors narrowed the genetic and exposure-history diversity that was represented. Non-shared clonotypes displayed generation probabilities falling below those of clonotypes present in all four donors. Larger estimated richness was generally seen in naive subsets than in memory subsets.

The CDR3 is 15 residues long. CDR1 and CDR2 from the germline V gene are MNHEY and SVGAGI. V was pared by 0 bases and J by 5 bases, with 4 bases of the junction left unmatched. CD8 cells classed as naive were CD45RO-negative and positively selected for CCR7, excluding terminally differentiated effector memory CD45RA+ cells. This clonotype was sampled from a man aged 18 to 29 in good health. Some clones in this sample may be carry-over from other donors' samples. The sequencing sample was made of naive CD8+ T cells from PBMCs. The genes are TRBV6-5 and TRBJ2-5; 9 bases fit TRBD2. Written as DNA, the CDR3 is TGTGCCAGCAGTTACTCGCGGGAGGGGGGGGAGACCCAGTACTTC. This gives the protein CASSYSREGGETQYF.